This TCR beta chain was retrieved from a study of breast tumors, draining lymph nodes, adjacent tissues. The lymph nodes were axillary draining lymph nodes from breast cancer patients. This clonotype was found many times. Its target is not known. Points from the study as a whole: Compared with lymph nodes, tumors were less diverse; compared with nontumor tissue, more.

Trimming pared 7 bases from V and 5 bases from J, leaving 15 bases between. Germline V gives CDR1 SQVTM, CDR2 ANQGSEA. The CDR3 consists of 12 residues. TCRdb called the multiplex PCR reads again in MiXCR, with one record for every CDR3 protein. Altogether under 150,000 distinct CDR3 sequences are present, 20% being singletons, with the ten largest covering around 3.5%. Sequenced input: axillary lymph node tissue. This receptor was obtained from a female donor with breast cancer. Some clones in this sample may be carry-over from other donors' samples. The genes are TRBV29-1 and TRBJ2-7, with D perhaps being TRBD1 or TRBD2 (7 bases each). CDR3 sequence (DNA): TGCAGCGGCACAGGGGCGGGAGACGAGCAGTACTTC. Residues: CSGTGAGDEQYF.